Following are 29 T cell receptor beta chains from one sample sequenced in a study of T cells expressing NK-cell markers. For each CDR3 protein, TCRdb gives one entry from its re-call of the 5' RACE reads, without DNA. In all, the sample yields fewer than 400,000 distinct CDR3 sequences. The sequenced material came from blood T cells: a sorted CD56 or NKG2C T cell subset, CD4+ or CD8+ T cells, or bulk PBMC T cells (not recorded which). These receptors all stem from a woman aged 45 to 65 in good health.

The chain recombines TRBV29-1 with TRBJ2-1; TCRdb's assignment of TRBD2 cannot be checked, as there is no DNA. Germline V CDR1 and CDR2: SQVTM, ANQGSEA. CDR3 length equals 13 residues. The CDR3 here is CSVGLAGVSGEFF.

The chain carries TRBV4-1 and TRBJ2-5; TCRdb reports TRBD2, a call that lacks DNA to check it against. The germline V gene encodes CDR1 MGHRA and CDR2 YSYEKL. The CDR3 extends over 17 amino acids. This chain's CDR3 is CASSPGTSGRMTETQYF.

Here the CDR3 reads CASSLTPLADLYF. The rearrangement joins TRBV7-3 to TRBJ2-4; TCRdb gives TRBD2 as the D gene, but with no DNA this cannot be confirmed. This CDR3 contains 13 residues. Germline values: CDR1 SGHTA, CDR2 FQGTGA.

The chain uses TRBV29-1 and TRBJ1-5; TCRdb selects TRBD1, and the lack of DNA leaves this call unchecked. The CDR3 extends over 13 amino acids. Germline CDR1 and CDR2: SQVTM and ANQGSEA. This CDR3 reads CSVRGGLGQPQHF.

The rearrangement joins TRBV14 to TRBJ2-1. The CDR3 length is 16 residues. Germline-derived CDR1 and CDR2 are SGHDN and FVKESK. CDR3 amino acids: CASSHLEFDSYNEQFF.

This chain uses TRBV20-1 with TRBJ1-5. Looked up from germline, CDR1 is DFQATT and CDR2 is SNEGSKA (reference sequence). The CDR3 consists of 20 residues. CDR3 loop: CKRLPGPRRTNSTGNQPQHF.

V is TRBV2 and J is TRBJ2-5; as DNA is missing, the TRBD1 call by TCRdb cannot be tested. Germline CDR1 reads SNHLY; CDR2 reads FYNNEI. The CDR3 has 15 residues. CDR3 loop: CASSVDRAVRETQYF.

The chain combines TRBV20-1 with TRBJ1-1; with no DNA, the TCRdb D assignment of TRBD1 cannot be verified. This CDR3 has 13 residues. Germline loops: CDR1 DFQATT, CDR2 SNEGSKA (reference sequence). The CDR3 loop reads CSARGQGPPEAFF.

V gene TRBV24-1 combines with J gene TRBJ2-3; without DNA, the TCRdb call of TRBD2 cannot be checked. The CDR3 length is 17 residues. Germline CDR1 reads KGHDR; CDR2 reads SFDVKD. CDR3 residues: CATSDFASGRSTDTQYF.

The chain's CDR3 is CASLVLLAGRYEQYF. This chain uses TRBV2 with TRBJ2-7; TCRdb indicates TRBD2, and absent DNA this call remains unverified. This CDR3 contains 15 residues. Germline V gene lookup returns CDR1 SNHLY and CDR2 FYNNEI.

V and J are TRBV5-1 and TRBJ1-1; the D call of TRBD1 rests on TCRdb alone, since no DNA is present to check it. Germline V gene sequence: CDR1 SGHRS, CDR2 YFSETQ. The CDR3 consists of 13 residues. CDR3 loop: CASSHRETTEAFF.

The rearrangement uses TRBV18 and TRBJ2-7. From germline, CDR1 is KGHSH and CDR2 LQKENI. This CDR3 is built from 14 residues. CDR3 sequence reads: CATSQTPMPYEQYF.

The rearrangement links TRBV20-1 to TRBJ2-7; TCRdb returns TRBD2, unconfirmable since there is no DNA. This CDR3 contains 15 residues. The germline gives CDR1 DFQATT, CDR2 SNEGSKA (reference sequence). The CDR3 region is CSAGGLAGVLYEQYF.

The V gene is TRBV9, the J gene TRBJ2-3. CDR1 is SGDLS and CDR2 is YYNGEE in the germline V gene. The CDR3 runs 13 residues. The CDR3 sequence: CASSGLASNTQYF.

CDR3 residues: CSVSSGQGAETQYF. The chain combines TRBV29-1 with TRBJ2-5; TCRdb returns TRBD1, unconfirmable since there is no DNA. The germline V gene has CDR1 SQVTM and CDR2 ANQGSEA. There are 14 residues in the CDR3.

The J gene is TRBJ1-6, the V gene TRBV5-6; TCRdb's D call of TRBD1 is untestable without DNA. The CDR3 is made up of 16 amino acids. Germline CDR1 and CDR2: SGHDT and YYEEEE. The CDR3 is CASSYTRRQGNSPLHF.

V is TRBV7-9 and J is TRBJ2-6; TCRdb's D call of TRBD1 is untestable without DNA. The CDR3 loop spans 18 amino acids. From germline, CDR1 is SEHNR and CDR2 FQNEAQ (reference sequence). The CDR3 loop is CASSLYRGDGTGANVLTF.

This chain joins TRBV29-1 and TRBJ1-1; TCRdb's D gene call, TRBD1, goes unchecked for lack of DNA. Per the germline V gene, CDR1 is SQVTM and CDR2 is ANQGSEA. The CDR3 runs to 13 residues. The chain's CDR3 is CSAEMGVNTEAFF.

The chain joins TRBV29-1 to TRBJ2-3; TCRdb lists TRBD2, though no DNA is available to test this call. From germline, CDR1 is SQVTM and CDR2 ANQGSEA. CDR3 length: 15 amino acids. This CDR3 is CSVQRLAASTDTQYF.

The CDR3 reads CSARDNQGATNEKLFF. This chain joins TRBV20-1 and TRBJ1-4. The CDR3 covers 16 residues. CDR1 DFQATT and CDR2 SNEGSKA come from the germline V gene (reference sequence).

The chain joins TRBV6-6 to TRBJ2-7; TCRdb selects TRBD2, and the lack of DNA leaves this call unchecked. This CDR3 has 16 amino acids. From germline, CDR1 is MNHNY and CDR2 SVGAGI (reference sequence). CDR3 sequence: CASSYSGRTRGYEQYF.

The rearrangement links TRBV29-1 to TRBJ2-1; TCRdb's D gene call, TRBD1, goes unchecked for lack of DNA. The CDR3 runs to 11 residues. The V gene's germline CDR1 is SQVTM and CDR2 ANQGSEA. CDR3 loop: CSLTGGHEQFF.

This chain uses TRBV21-1 with TRBJ2-1; the TCRdb call, TRBD2, lacks DNA for checking. TRBV21-1 has pseudogene status. The CDR3 covers 18 residues. CDR3 loop: CASSKALRAGGGCNEQFF.

CDR3 sequence: CASSLVSQLNGELFF. V is TRBV5-1 and J is TRBJ2-2; the D call from TCRdb, TRBD1, cannot be confirmed without DNA. CDR1 is SGHRS and CDR2 is YFSETQ in the germline V gene. The CDR3 spans 15 residues.

The chain couples TRBV10-3 to TRBJ1-1; the D call from TCRdb, TRBD1, cannot be confirmed without DNA. Germline assignment: CDR1 ENHRY and CDR2 SYGVKD. CDR3 length equals 14 residues. The CDR3 protein is CAISTSQGSTEAFF.

CDR3 residues: CASSQGGAASTDTQYF. The gene calls are TRBV11-2 and TRBJ2-3; TCRdb's D gene call, TRBD2, goes unchecked for lack of DNA. The CDR3 sequence is 16 residues long. The germline V gene encodes CDR1 SGHAT and CDR2 FQNNGV. The variable domain in full, completed from reference TRBV11-2 and TRBJ2-3, reads EAGVAQSPRYKIIEKRQSVAFWCNPISGHATLYWYQQILGQGPKLLIQFQNNGVVDDSQLPKDRFSAERLKGVDSTLKIQPAKLEDSAVYLCASSQGGAASTDTQYFGPGTRLTVL.

V gene TRBV5-5 combines with J gene TRBJ2-5; TCRdb's D call of TRBD1 is untestable without DNA. The CDR3 runs 13 residues. Germline CDR1 and CDR2: SGHKS and YYEKEE (reference sequence). The CDR3: CASNPRLGGTQYF. The whole variable domain, remainder taken from reference TRBV5-5 and TRBJ2-5, is DAGVTQSPTHLIKTRGQQVTLRCSPISGHKSVSWYQQVLGQGPQFIFQYYEKEERGRGNFPDRFSARQFPNYSSELNVNALLLGDSALYLCASNPRLGGTQYFGPGTRLLVL.

CDR3 in amino acids: CASSVEGREGREQYF. The chain links TRBV9 to TRBJ2-7; checking the TCRdb D call of TRBD2 is not possible without DNA. Germline CDR1 reads SGDLS; CDR2 reads YYNGEE. The CDR3 totals 15 residues.

The CDR3 protein is CASSPEWRNEQFF. The chain employs TRBV12-3 or TRBV12-4 and TRBJ2-1. The CDR3 spans 13 residues.